Listed here is a single TCR beta chain. Its cognate antigen is unknown. Patients underwent thyroid surgery, and none had received any treatment before it. In the original processing: Clinicopathological groups of papillary thyroid cancer showed CDR3 differences that were used to build a distant-metastasis classifier. TCRdb re-called clones from the PCR reads using MiXCR. The authors' filters were not applied to this entry. The sample has approximately 35,000 clones; 35% are singletons. The ends lost 5 bases at V and 4 bases at J; junction bases unmatched: 6. CDR1 is SGHAT and CDR2 is FQDESV in the germline V gene (reference sequence). The CDR3 has 16 amino acids. This sample is part of a study of metastatic and nonmetastatic thyroid tumors. Whole-study context: Comparative analysis of repertoires was undertaken across blood and tumor or nodule tissue obtained from malignant and benign thyroid patients. Findings and limits, study-wide: Malignant thyroid tumors reportedly exceeded benign nodules significantly in TCR beta diversity, with the difference appearing in blood and tumor.

The sequenced sample was tumor tissue. The chain is built from TRBV11-1 and TRBJ2-3; TRBD2 agrees at 13 bases. The receptor was derived from a female donor with papillary thyroid cancer or a benign thyroid nodule (not recorded which). Some clones in this sample may be carry-over from other donors' samples. This CDR3 is CASSRRLAGGPDTQYF. The CDR3 DNA follows: TGTGCCAGCAGCAGACGACTAGCGGGAGGCCCAGATACGCAGTATTTT.